These 29 T cell receptor beta chains were all obtained from the same sample, sequenced in a study of brain T cells in children with intractable seizures. Repertoires were generated with immunoSEQ multiplex PCR, while TCRdb's copy carries only in-frame clones and drops some. Among about 22,000 clones, roughly 94% were seen once, and the ten largest hold 6.4%. The source was peripheral blood, collected at surgery. All receptors derive from a boy aged 10-17 years with focal cortical dysplasia and intractable seizures.

The gene calls are TRBV7-2 and TRBJ2-5; 7 nucleotides align to TRBD2. Looked up from germline, CDR1 is SGHTA and CDR2 is FQGNSA. After removal of 3 bases from V and 5 bases from J, the junction contained 9 bases not matched to a gene. The CDR3 contains 15 residues. This chain's CDR3 is CASSFSGTIGETQYF. Here the CDR3 DNA reads TGTGCCAGCAGCTTTTCCGGGACTATAGGGGAGACCCAGTACTTC. Supplemented by reference TRBV7-2 and TRBJ2-5, the full variable domain reads GAGVSQSPSNKVTEKGKDVELRCDPISGHTALYWYRQSLGQGLEFLIYFQGNSAPDKSGLPSDRFSAERTGGSVSTLTIQRTQQEDSAVYLCASSFSGTIGETQYFGPGTRLLVL.

V usage is TRBV6-1 and J usage is TRBJ2-4, with 10 positions matching TRBD1. CDR1 and CDR2 from the germline V gene are MNHNS and SASEGT. The CDR3 has 15 residues. V dropped 1 base and J dropped 6; count of bases not matched to a gene: 3. The CDR3 region is CASSEGTGGRNIQYF. The CDR3 DNA reads as TGTGCCAGCAGTGAAGGGACAGGGGGGAGAAACATTCAGTACTTC.

The chain has TRBV5-4 and TRBJ2-2, with TRBD2 identical over 9 bases. Per germline, CDR1 SGHNT and CDR2 YYREEE (reference sequence). The CDR3 totals 16 residues. Trimming at V came to 4 bases and at J to 4 bases, leaving 8 bases not matched to a gene. The CDR3 sequence is CASSPPAGGTTGELFF. For the CDR3, the DNA is TGTGCCAGCAGCCCTCCCGCGGGGGGGACCACCGGGGAGCTGTTTTTT.

This chain uses TRBV4-1 with TRBJ1-3; D remains unclear. The CDR3 spans 17 residues. V gave up 2 bases and J gave up 4 bases, with 18 bases separating them. Germline CDR1 is MGHRA and CDR2 is YSYEKL. DNA of the CDR3: TGCGCCAGCAGCCAATCCTCCGGGCCCTCCTTGGGAAACACCATATATTTT. Translated, it gives CASSQSSGPSLGNTIYF.

V is TRBV7-8 and J is TRBJ2-5; 9 nucleotides match TRBD2. The J segment lost 8 bases and the V segment lost 2 bases, leaving 12 bases of the junction unmatched. Germline CDR1 is SGHVS and CDR2 is FQNEAQ. The CDR3 runs 16 residues. The CDR3 region has the DNA TGTGCCAGCAGCTTAAGTGGTCTAGCGGGGATTAGCACCCAGTACTTC. Amino acids: CASSLSGLAGISTQYF.

A single count supports this clone. V gene TRBV12-5 combines with J gene TRBJ2-3; the D is unclear. Germline-derived CDR1 and CDR2 are LGHNT and FRNRAP. This CDR3 is 16 amino acids long. Trimming took 6 bases from V and 2 from J, leaving 18 bases between them. The DNA of the CDR3 is TGTGCTAGTGGCCTCGACAAGGCTACGACCACAGATACGCAGTATTTT. It specifies CASGLDKATTTDTQYF.

The rearrangement joins TRBV7-2 to TRBJ1-1, with D possibly matching TRBD1 (6 bases). CDR3 length equals 15 residues. Trimming removed 0 bases at V and 4 bases at J, with 12 bases between. Germline V gene lookup returns CDR1 SGHTA and CDR2 FQGNSA. CDR3 region: CASSLAGGGPTEAFF. CDR3 nucleotides: TGTGCCAGCAGCTTAGCTGGTGGGGGGCCCACTGAAGCTTTCTTT. Drawing the rest from reference TRBV7-2 and TRBJ1-1, the complete variable domain is GAGVSQSPSNKVTEKGKDVELRCDPISGHTALYWYRQSLGQGLEFLIYFQGNSAPDKSGLPSDRFSAERTGGSVSTLTIQRTQQEDSAVYLCASSLAGGGPTEAFFGQGTRLTVV.

The chain is built from TRBV7-9 and TRBJ2-1; maybe TRBD2 (6 bases). Germline V gives CDR1 SEHNR, CDR2 FQNEAQ (reference sequence). This CDR3 has 14 residues. Trimming pared 1 base from V and 4 bases from J, leaving 8 bases between. CDR3: CASSLVRGYNEQFF. The CDR3 bases are TGTGCCAGCAGCTTAGTCCGGGGGTACAATGAGCAGTTCTTC.

The genes are TRBV13 and TRBJ1-6, with D uncertain. Germline CDR1 reads PRHDT; CDR2 reads FYEKMQ (reference sequence). With 1 base removed from V and 0 bases from J, the gap between germline ends came to 4 bases. The CDR3 runs to 15 residues. The CDR3 is CASSLAGSYNSPLHF. CDR3 coding DNA: TGTGCCAGCAGCTTAGCAGGCTCCTATAATTCACCCCTCCACTTT.

This clone was seen once. V usage is TRBV12-3 or TRBV12-4 and J usage is TRBJ2-2, with D unclear. This CDR3 has 13 residues. Trimming took off 2 bases at V and 0 bases at J, with 1 base between the two ends. The CDR3 DNA reads as TGTGCCAGCAGTTTACCGAACACCGGGGAGCTGTTTTTT. This gives the protein CASSLPNTGELFF.

The table lists this clone with a count of one. The V gene is TRBV2, the J gene TRBJ1-1, with D possibly matching TRBD1 (6 bases). The V end lost 8 bases, the J end lost 0 bases, and 13 bases lay between the germline ends. The CDR3 extends over 14 amino acids. Germline-derived CDR1 and CDR2 are SNHLY and FYNNEI. The CDR3 reads CASQRGGLNTEAFF. DNA for the CDR3: TGTGCCAGCCAAAGGGGGGGGCTGAACACTGAAGCTTTCTTT.

This clone was picked up a small number of times. The rearrangement joins TRBV4-1 to TRBJ1-1; tentative D call: TRBD1 (6 bases). CDR1 is MGHRA, CDR2 YSYEKL, per germline. The CDR3 is 13 residues long. V shed 5 bases and J shed 1 base, with 8 bases lying between them. The CDR3 DNA follows: TGCGCCAGCAGCGGGACACAGAACACTGAAGCTTTCTTT. This gives the protein CASSGTQNTEAFF.

This rearrangement joins TRBV5-4 to TRBJ2-1, with D perhaps matching TRBD2 (5 bases). Germline V gene data show CDR1 as SGHNT and CDR2 as YYREEE (reference sequence). The CDR3 runs 15 residues. The V gene lost 6 bases and the J gene lost 0 bases, with 13 bases spanning the gap. The CDR3 bases are TGTGCCAGCACAGCTGGGAGTGGCTCCTACAATGAGCAGTTCTTC. Its protein is CASTAGSGSYNEQFF.

The rearrangement uses TRBV2 and TRBJ2-7, with D perhaps TRBD2 (5 bases). This CDR3 is built from 13 residues. Germline V gives CDR1 SNHLY, CDR2 FYNNEI. Trimming stripped 7 bases from V and 0 bases from J, with 10 bases between. The DNA for the CDR3 is TGTGCCAGCAAATGGACTTACTCCTACGAGCAGTACGTC. Its translation: CASKWTYSYEQYV.

V gene TRBV29-1 combines with J gene TRBJ2-6; maybe TRBD1 (6 bases). V lost 3 bases and J lost 0, with 9 bases in between. The germline V gene encodes CDR1 SQVTM and CDR2 ANQGSEA. The CDR3 sequence is 15 residues long. The CDR3 coding sequence is TGCAGCGTTGAGACAGGATTCTCTGGGGCCAACGTCCTGACTTTC. This gives the protein CSVETGFSGANVLTF.

This chain connects TRBV5-4 to TRBJ2-5; 8 positions match TRBD2. The V segment lost 0 bases and the J segment 5 bases; nucleotides outside the gene matches: 6. The V gene's germline CDR1 is SGHNT and CDR2 YYREEE (reference sequence). The CDR3 spans 15 residues. The CDR3 DNA reads TGTGCCAGCAGCTTGGAGGGTAGCGGGGAGGAGACCCAGTACTTC. It encodes CASSLEGSGEETQYF.

The chain joins TRBV14 to TRBJ2-1, with unresolved D. This CDR3 region has 16 residues. In germline, CDR1 is SGHDN, CDR2 FVKESK. V lost 0 bases and J lost 2, with 11 bases in between. CDR3 amino acids: CASSQEKLNPYNEQFF. For the CDR3, the DNA is TGTGCCAGCAGCCAAGAAAAACTTAACCCCTACAATGAGCAGTTCTTC.

This chain connects TRBV30 to TRBJ1-2; 7 bases agree with TRBD1. V gave up 5 bases and J gave up 8 bases; unmatched junction bases: 14. CDR1 and CDR2 (germline): GTSNPN, SVGIG (reference sequence). The CDR3 runs 14 residues. The CDR3 protein is CAWGYGQVYGGYTF. The CDR3 coding sequence is TGTGCCTGGGGCTATGGACAGGTCTATGGGGGCTACACCTTC.

The genes are TRBV7-9 and TRBJ2-5; D is ambiguous. Trimming took 5 bases from V and 4 from J, leaving 17 bases between them. The CDR3 has 15 amino acids. CDR1 SEHNR and CDR2 FQNEAQ come from the germline V gene (reference sequence). The CDR3 spells CASSRVGVTGETQYF. The CDR3 nucleotides read TGTGCCAGCAGCCGGGTTGGGGTGACGGGAGAGACCCAGTACTTC.

J is TRBJ1-1 and V is TRBV4-1, with 9 positions matching TRBD1. CDR3 length: 15 amino acids. The trim removed 0 bases at V and 6 bases at J, leaving 5 bases unmatched. Germline V lookup: CDR1 MGHRA, CDR2 YSYEKL. The CDR3 sequence is CASSQEGTGWAEAFF. The CDR3 nucleotides are TGCGCCAGCAGCCAAGAGGGGACAGGGTGGGCTGAAGCTTTCTTT.

The chain's CDR3 is CATSNESGGANVLTF. The CDR3, as DNA: TGTGCCACCAGCAACGAGAGTGGAGGGGCCAACGTCCTGACTTTC. This chain joins TRBV15 and TRBJ2-6; D uncertain. CDR1 is LNHNV and CDR2 is YYDKDF in the germline V gene (reference sequence). This CDR3 has 15 residues. V was clipped by 4 bases and J by 4 bases, with 11 bases between them.

The V gene is TRBV5-1, the J gene TRBJ1-5; no clear D. Germline V gives CDR1 SGHRS, CDR2 YFSETQ. The CDR3 sequence is 13 residues long. V lost 4 bases and J 5 bases, leaving 10 bases between the germline ends. CDR3 nucleotides: TGCGCCAGCAGCCCTCTGGGCGATCAGCCCCAGCATTTT. This sequence encodes CASSPLGDQPQHF.

Only one count was recorded for this clone. The chain employs TRBV14 and TRBJ1-6; D gene unclear. The germline V gene encodes CDR1 SGHDN and CDR2 FVKESK. Trimming removed 0 bases at V and 5 bases at J, with 8 bases between. The CDR3 runs 15 residues. CDR3 DNA sequence: TGTGCCAGCAGCCAAGATTCCCAGGATAATTCACCCCTCCACTTT. The encoded protein is CASSQDSQDNSPLHF. Supplemented by reference TRBV14 and TRBJ1-6, the full variable domain reads EAGVTQFPSHSVIEKGQTVTLRCDPISGHDNLYWYRRVMGKEIKFLLHFVKESKQDESGMPNNRFLAERTGGTYSTLKVQPAELEDSGVYFCASSQDSQDNSPLHFGNGTRLTVT.

The gene calls are TRBV18 and TRBJ1-2, with 7 bases matching TRBD1. J was trimmed by 5 bases and V by 2 bases; bases with no gene match: 2. The CDR3 totals 13 residues. Per germline, CDR1 KGHSH and CDR2 LQKENI. CDR3 in amino acids: CASSPGTEYGYTF. As DNA, the CDR3 is TGTGCCAGCTCACCAGGGACAGAGTATGGCTACACCTTC. The full variable domain, in which reference TRBV18 and TRBJ1-2 provide the parts outside the CDR3, is NAGVMQNPRHLVRRRGQEARLRCSPMKGHSHVYWYRQLPEEGLKFMVYLQKENIIDESGMPKERFSAEFPKEGPSILRIQQVVRGDSAAYFCASSPGTEYGYTFGSGTRLTVV.

V and J are TRBV11-2 and TRBJ1-1; D gene unclear. The CDR3 runs to 14 residues. From germline, CDR1 is SGHAT and CDR2 FQNNGV. V was trimmed by 1 base and J by 4 bases, leaving 10 bases between them. CDR3 bases: TGTGCCAGCAGCTTAGCGGGCGAGAGCACTGAAGCTTTCTTT. Protein: CASSLAGESTEAFF.

This clone has only one observation. V gene TRBV15 combines with J gene TRBJ2-1; D unresolved. V was pared by 1 base and J by 4 bases, with 8 bases between. CDR1 is LNHNV, CDR2 YYDKDF, per germline (reference sequence). The CDR3 is 14 amino acids. The CDR3: CATSRGREYNEQFF. CDR3 DNA sequence: TGTGCCACCAGCAGAGGGAGAGAGTACAATGAGCAGTTCTTC.

The rearrangement joins TRBV6-5 to TRBJ1-4; D possibly corresponds to TRBD1 (5 bases). With 6 bases removed from V and 0 bases from J, the gap between germline ends came to 5 bases. This CDR3 region has 13 residues. CDR1 is MNHEY and CDR2 is SVGAGI in the germline V gene. Here the CDR3 reads CASRGATNEKLFF. The CDR3, as DNA: TGTGCCAGCAGGGGGGCAACTAATGAAAAACTGTTTTTT.

The chain uses TRBV27 and TRBJ1-1; 7 bases match TRBD1. Germline CDR1 is MNHEY and CDR2 is SMNVEV (reference sequence). V shed 8 bases, J shed 1 base, and the junction held 4 bases outside the gene matches. The CDR3 is made up of 13 amino acids. The CDR3, as DNA: TGTGCCAGCCGACAGGGACCGAACACTGAAGCTTTCTTT. It codes for CASRQGPNTEAFF.

J is TRBJ1-2 and V is TRBV3-1 (or the pseudogene TRBV3-2), with 7 bases matching TRBD1. The V gene end was trimmed by 2 bases and the J gene end by 6 bases; junction bases not matched to a gene: 6. The germline V gene encodes CDR1 LGHDT and CDR2 YNNKEL (reference sequence). The CDR3 extends over 14 amino acids. The CDR3 protein is CASSQLTGVDGYTF. For the CDR3, the DNA is TGTGCCAGCAGCCAACTAACAGGGGTAGATGGCTACACCTTC.